These 26 T cell receptor beta chains were sequenced from one sample in a study of T cells in Graves' hyperthyroidism and ophthalmopathy (dated by TCRdb to about 2019). The library was made by multiplex PCR. Sequencer: Illumina HiSeq 2000. The TCR beta CDR3 regions were amplified from the RNA transcripts. The TCR CDR3 was subjected to a first round of RT-PCR using the HTBI primer set and the Qiagen OneStep RT-PCR kit. The raw public data were reprocessed by TCRdb itself: fastp quality trimming at Q25, MiXCR clonotype calling, in-frame beta chains only. Here each entry gathers all rows of one CDR3 protein and keeps the most common genes and DNA. The sample yields 350,000 to 400,000 distinct CDR3 sequences; about a fifth were counted once. The ten top clones hold about 3.5% of the sample. Sequencing used blood. The source is a woman in her late teens or twenties with Graves' hyperthyroidism.

The table lists this clonotype with many counts. The V call is TRBV7-2, the J call TRBJ2-5; TRBD2 matches at 13 bases. The CDR3 has 16 residues. The J segment lost 5 bases and the V segment lost 4 bases, leaving 7 bases of the junction unmatched. Germline CDR1 SGHTA, CDR2 FQGNSA. The CDR3 reads CASSYTSGGAGETQYF. Here the CDR3 DNA reads TGTGCCAGCAGCTACACTAGCGGGGGGGCGGGGGAGACCCAGTACTTC.

This clonotype was seen ten or more times. V gene TRBV30 combines with J gene TRBJ2-2; D perhaps matches TRBD1 (6 bases). CDR1 GTSNPN and CDR2 SVGIG come from the germline V gene (reference sequence). The CDR3 is 14 residues long. Between the trimmed V and J ends, which lost 3 bases and 1 base, there was a span of 9 bases. The CDR3: CAWRTQGNTGELFF. The CDR3, as DNA: TGTGCCTGGAGGACACAGGGGAACACCGGGGAGCTGTTTTTT.

In this sample, this clonotype turned up many times. One end of the junction fails to match germline, which may point to a read error. The chain joins TRBV30 to TRBJ1-1; 9 bases fit TRBD1. Germline V CDR1 and CDR2: GTSNPN, SVGIG (reference sequence). The CDR3 runs to 12 residues. The CDR3 nucleotides are TGTGCCTGGAGTCCGGGACAGGGAAAATGGGTCTTT. Protein product: CAWSPGQGKWVF.

In its sample, this clonotype was seen many times. The chain joins TRBV11-2 to TRBJ1-2; D may be TRBD1 (6 bases). The CDR3 loop spans 15 amino acids. Germline assignment: CDR1 SGHAT and CDR2 FQNNGV. Trimming shortened V by 0 bases and J by 4 bases, and 12 bases separated the two germline ends. The CDR3 reads CASSLDSSGVYGYTF. Here the CDR3 DNA reads TGTGCCAGCAGCTTAGATTCTTCAGGGGTCTATGGCTACACCTTC.

This clonotype was recorded many times. J is TRBJ1-5 and V is TRBV24-1; D ambiguous. Germline V CDR1 and CDR2: KGHDR, SFDVKD. Deletions cut 9 bases from V and 6 bases from J, with 11 bases between. This CDR3 spans 12 amino acids. The DNA of the CDR3 is TGTGCCACCCAGGAGGGCGGTCAGCCCCAGCATTTT. It codes for CATQEGGQPQHF.

This clonotype appeared many times. This chain joins TRBV5-1 and TRBJ1-1; TRBD1 aligns across 10 bases. The ends lost 4 bases at V and 5 bases at J; junction bases unmatched: 11. CDR1 and CDR2 (germline): SGHRS, YFSETQ. This CDR3 is 16 amino acids long. CDR3 amino acids: CASSRRQGAPGTEAFF. The CDR3 nucleotides read TGCGCCAGCAGCCGCAGACAGGGGGCGCCGGGGACTGAAGCTTTCTTT. The full variable domain, rest sourced from reference TRBV5-1 and TRBJ1-1, is KAGVTQTPRYLIKTRGQQVTLSCSPISGHRSVSWYQQTPGQGLQFLFEYFSETQRNKGNFPGRFSGRQFSNSRSEMNVSTLELGDSALYLCASSRRQGAPGTEAFFGQGTRLTVV.

This clonotype appeared many times. The chain joins TRBV6-1 to TRBJ2-2; no clear D. The germline V and J ends were trimmed by 7 bases and 3 bases, with 12 bases remaining between them. Germline V gene lookup returns CDR1 MNHNS and CDR2 SASEGT. The CDR3 totals 14 residues. The CDR3 DNA sequence: TGTGCCAGCACCCCGCAGTCCTACACCGGGGAGCTGTTTTTT. Amino acids: CASTPQSYTGELFF.

This clonotype occurred many times. The J gene is TRBJ2-2, the V gene TRBV7-9; possibly TRBD1 for D (5 bases). The CDR3 is 16 amino acids. Germline V gene lookup returns CDR1 SEHNR and CDR2 FQNEAQ (reference sequence). Trimming stripped 1 base from V and 1 base from J, with 10 bases between. The CDR3 loop is CASSLGPGMNTGELFF. The DNA of the CDR3 is TGTGCCAGCAGCTTAGGCCCAGGGATGAACACCGGGGAGCTGTTTTTT. Complete variable domain (other parts from reference TRBV7-9 and TRBJ2-2): DTGVSQNPRHKITKRGQNVTFRCDPISEHNRLYWYRQTLGQGPEFLTYFQNEAQLEKSRLLSDRFSAERPKGSFSTLEIQRTEQGDSAMYLCASSLGPGMNTGELFFGEGSRLTVL.

This clonotype was recorded many times. The chain employs TRBV12-3 or TRBV12-4 and TRBJ1-1; TRBD1 might be the D (5 bases). Trimming removed 7 bases from V and 3 bases from J, with 18 bases in between. The CDR3 has 15 amino acids. The CDR3 sequence: CASNPRGGEYTEAFF. The CDR3 DNA is TGTGCCAGCAATCCTCGGGGGGGTGAGTACACTGAAGCTTTCTTT.

This clonotype was recorded at least ten times. This chain uses TRBV28 with TRBJ1-2; 8 bases agree with TRBD1. Losses at the gene ends were 2 bases for V and 5 bases for J; bases not matched to a gene: 1. The CDR3 sequence is 13 residues long. CDR1 and CDR2 from the germline V gene are MDHEN and SYDVKM. The CDR3 reads CASSLNRGYGYTF. In DNA form, the CDR3 reads TGTGCCAGCAGTTTAAACAGGGGGTATGGCTACACCTTC.

This clonotype has only a few counts. The V gene is TRBV18, the J gene TRBJ2-2; a possible D gene is TRBD2 (6 bases). This CDR3 contains 16 residues. V lost 3 bases to trimming and J lost 1 base, with 12 bases between them. CDR1 and CDR2 from the germline V gene are KGHSH and LQKENI. CDR3 sequence: CASSPASGLNTGELFF. For the CDR3, the DNA is TGTGCCAGCTCACCTGCGAGCGGGTTGAACACCGGGGAGCTGTTTTTT.

In its sample, this clonotype was seen many times. The rearrangement joins TRBV11-3 to TRBJ2-2, with 8 bases identical to TRBD1. The V gene end was trimmed by 5 bases and the J gene end by 5 bases; junction bases not matched to a gene: 4. The CDR3 contains 14 residues. Per germline, CDR1 SGHNT and CDR2 YENEEA. CDR3 in DNA: TGTGCCAGCAGCGCGGACAGGGAAACCGGGGAGCTGTTTTTT. It specifies CASSADRETGELFF.

This clonotype was detected ten times or more. The chain combines TRBV2 with TRBJ1-2; TRBD1 might be the D (6 bases). The CDR3 runs to 14 residues. Trimming took 2 bases from V and 10 from J, leaving 17 bases between them. Looked up from germline, CDR1 is SNHLY and CDR2 is FYNNEI. This chain's CDR3 is CASSERGTTTDYTF. In nucleotides, the CDR3 is TGTGCCAGCAGTGAAAGGGGGACCACCACGGACTACACCTTC.

In its sample, this clonotype was seen many times. The CDR3 spells CASSSGWDQPQHF. The DNA for the CDR3 is TGTGCCAGCAGCTCAGGGTGGGACCAGCCCCAGCATTTT. This chain uses TRBV6-1 with TRBJ1-5; possible D gene TRBD1, 5 bases. This CDR3 contains 13 residues. The V gene's germline CDR1 is MNHNS and CDR2 SASEGT. Trimming pared 6 bases from V and 7 bases from J, leaving 13 bases between.

This clonotype has ten or more counts. V usage is TRBV10-2 and J usage is TRBJ1-1; D unclear. V shed 0 bases and J shed 0 bases, with 8 bases lying between them. The CDR3 totals 15 residues. Germline CDR1 reads WSHSY; CDR2 reads SAAADI. CDR3 residues: CASSESTAMNTEAFF. CDR3 sequence (DNA): TGCGCCAGCAGTGAGTCAACGGCAATGAACACTGAAGCTTTCTTT.

This clonotype came up many times. V and J are TRBV10-3 and TRBJ1-2; no clear D gene. The CDR3 has 16 amino acids. The ends were cut back, 5 bases at V and 0 bases at J, with 16 bases in the middle. The germline gives CDR1 ENHRY, CDR2 SYGVKD. The CDR3 region is CAISLALKAPNYGYTF. The CDR3 bases are TGTGCCATCAGTCTAGCCCTCAAAGCCCCTAACTATGGCTACACCTTC.

The V call is TRBV10-3, the J call TRBJ2-2; perhaps TRBD2 as D (6 bases). The V end was cut by 2 bases, the J end by 3 bases, with 19 bases between. The CDR3 runs 18 residues. Germline values: CDR1 ENHRY, CDR2 SYGVKD. The CDR3 DNA sequence: TGTGCCATCAGTGAGATTTGGTCCGCTAGCGCGGACACCGGGGAGCTGTTTTTT. Protein product: CAISEIWSASADTGELFF.

This clonotype occurred many times. The CDR3 ends on some other residue instead of the conserved phenylalanine or tryptophan, so this is likely a read error. The chain joins TRBV12-3 or TRBV12-4 to TRBJ1-1; 7 positions match TRBD1. The CDR3 spans 13 residues. After removal of 7 bases from V and 3 bases from J, the junction contained 5 bases not matched to a gene. CDR3 sequence reads: CASTEGAYTEAFL. DNA for the CDR3: TGTGCCAGCACAGAGGGGGCCTACACTGAAGCTTTCCTT.

The chain recombines TRBV2 with TRBJ2-5; D is perhaps TRBD1 (5 bases). Germline V gene lookup returns CDR1 SNHLY and CDR2 FYNNEI. The CDR3 totals 15 residues. V gave up 3 bases and J gave up 5 bases, with 16 bases separating them. CDR3 protein: CASSERRGSTETQYF. CDR3 nucleotide sequence: TGTGCCAGCAGTGAGAGAAGGGGCAGCACGGAGACCCAGTACTTC.

This clonotype was seen repeatedly, ten times or more. This chain joins TRBV12-3 or TRBV12-4 and TRBJ1-1; D not resolved. The CDR3 totals 16 residues. V was trimmed by 3 bases and J by 4 bases, leaving 18 bases between them. CDR3 DNA: TGTGCCAGCAGTTTGGCTGGTCGCGGTGGTGGCACTGAAGCTTTCTTT. This encodes CASSLAGRGGGTEAFF.

This clonotype was picked up a small number of times. CDR3 bases: TGTGCCAGCTCACCAGCCAGTTTGAGTACTGAAGCTTTCTTT. As protein: CASSPASLSTEAFF. This sequence joins TRBV18 and TRBJ1-1; D is unresolved. This CDR3 contains 14 residues. V lost 2 bases and J lost 5, with 12 bases in between. Germline-derived CDR1 and CDR2 are KGHSH and LQKENI.

The CDR3: CASSSGQGRLGNTEAFF. In DNA, the CDR3 is TGTGCCAGTAGTTCGGGACAGGGGCGCCTAGGGAACACTGAAGCTTTCTTT. This rearrangement joins TRBV19 to TRBJ1-1, with 10 bases lining up with TRBD1. The junction had 10 bases not matched to a gene; V was cut back by 5 bases and J by 1 base. CDR1 and CDR2 (germline): LNHDA, SQIVND (reference sequence). The CDR3 is 17 residues long. Looking up the rest from reference TRBV19 and TRBJ1-1 gives the full variable domain: DGGITQSPKYLFRKEGQNVTLSCEQNLNHDAMYWYRQDPGQGLRLIYYSQIVNDFQKGDIAEGYSVSREKKESFPLTVTSAQKNPTAFYLCASSSGQGRLGNTEAFFGQGTRLTVV.

This chain joins TRBV30 and TRBJ2-2, with TRBD1 matching over 8 bases. The trim removed 0 bases at V and 4 bases at J, leaving 13 bases unmatched. CDR1 and CDR2 from the germline V gene are GTSNPN and SVGIG (reference sequence). The length of the CDR3 is 18 residues. The DNA for the CDR3 is TGTGCCTGGAGTGTACCGTTTCAAGGACAGGGTGGCACCGGGGAGCTGTTTTTT. Translated: CAWSVPFQGQGGTGELFF.

The rearrangement links TRBV18 to TRBJ2-5; D is uncertain. CDR3 length: 14 residues. Germline assignment: CDR1 KGHSH and CDR2 LQKENI. Trimming cost V 1 base and J 5 bases, with 11 bases left between them. CDR3 nucleotide sequence: TGTGCCAGCTCACCACGCTTTGTATGGGAGACCCAGTACTTC. Translated, it gives CASSPRFVWETQYF.

The table lists this clonotype with many counts. The rearrangement joins TRBV6-1 to TRBJ1-2; 7 bases are a match to TRBD1. Germline loops: CDR1 MNHNS, CDR2 SASEGT. The CDR3 runs 16 residues. After removal of 3 bases from V and 4 bases from J, the junction contained 11 bases not matched to a gene. CDR3 amino acids: CASSEGQPLLVYGYTF. The CDR3 DNA follows: TGTGCCAGCAGTGAGGGACAGCCCCTCTTGGTCTATGGCTACACCTTC.

This clonotype was recorded a few times. The gene calls are TRBV7-3 and TRBJ2-2, with D maybe TRBD2 (7 bases). V was shortened by 0 bases and J by 3 bases, with 20 bases between the two germline ends. CDR3 length: 19 residues. CDR1 SGHTA and CDR2 FQGTGA come from the germline V gene. This chain's CDR3 is CASSLTPAGRGPDTGELFF. The DNA for the CDR3 is TGTGCCAGCAGCTTAACCCCGGCGGGGCGGGGGCCCGACACCGGGGAGCTGTTTTTT.